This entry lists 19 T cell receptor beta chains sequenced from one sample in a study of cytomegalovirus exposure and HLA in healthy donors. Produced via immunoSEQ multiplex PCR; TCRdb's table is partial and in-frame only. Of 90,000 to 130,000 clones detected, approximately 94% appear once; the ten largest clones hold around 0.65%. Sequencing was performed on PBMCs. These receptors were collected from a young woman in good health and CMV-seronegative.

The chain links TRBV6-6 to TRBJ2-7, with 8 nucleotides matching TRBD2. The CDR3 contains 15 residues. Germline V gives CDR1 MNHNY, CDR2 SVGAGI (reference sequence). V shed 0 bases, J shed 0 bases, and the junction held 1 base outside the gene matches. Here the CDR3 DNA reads TGTGCCAGCAGTTACTCGGGGACTAGCTCCTACGAGCAGTACTTC. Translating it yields CASSYSGTSSYEQYF.

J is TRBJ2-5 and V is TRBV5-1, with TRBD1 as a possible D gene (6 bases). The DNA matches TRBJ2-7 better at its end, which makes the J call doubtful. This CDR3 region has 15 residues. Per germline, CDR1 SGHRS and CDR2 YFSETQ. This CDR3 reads CASSPGQFWVYEQYF. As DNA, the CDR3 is TGCGCCAGCAGCCCTGGACAGTTCTGGGTTTACGAGCAGTACTTC.

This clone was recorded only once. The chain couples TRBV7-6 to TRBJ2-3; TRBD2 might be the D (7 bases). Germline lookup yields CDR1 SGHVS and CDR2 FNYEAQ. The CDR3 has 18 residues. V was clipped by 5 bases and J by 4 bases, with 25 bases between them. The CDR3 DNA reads TGTGCCAGCAGCCCACATCGAGGGGGGGGCGCGGGGGCAGATACGCAGTATTTT. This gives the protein CASSPHRGGGAGADTQYF.

The CDR3: CASSRTGFNQPQHF. The CDR3 nucleotides read TGTGCCAGCAGCAGGACAGGATTCAATCAGCCCCAGCATTTT. The chain is built from TRBV6-5 and TRBJ1-5; 7 bases are a match to TRBD1. The CDR3 is 14 amino acids. V lost 6 bases and J lost 3; bases outside the gene matches: 5. Germline V gene data show CDR1 as MNHEY and CDR2 as SVGAGI.

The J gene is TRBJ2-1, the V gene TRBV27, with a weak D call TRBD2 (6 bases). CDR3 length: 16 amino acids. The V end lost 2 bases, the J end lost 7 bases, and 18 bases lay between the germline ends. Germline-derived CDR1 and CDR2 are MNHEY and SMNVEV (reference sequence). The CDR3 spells CASSLQGGRRDNEQFF. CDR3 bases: TGTGCCAGCAGTTTACAGGGTGGACGGAGGGATAATGAGCAGTTCTTC.

The CDR3 region is CASSVQGSGSPLHF. CDR3 DNA: TGTGCCAGCAGCGTACAGGGGTCAGGTTCACCCCTCCACTTT. The V and J genes are TRBV9 and TRBJ1-6, with TRBD1 as a possible D gene (6 bases). The CDR3 is 14 amino acids. CDR1 is SGDLS and CDR2 is YYNGEE in the germline V gene. V lost 1 base and J 9 bases, leaving 11 bases between the germline ends.

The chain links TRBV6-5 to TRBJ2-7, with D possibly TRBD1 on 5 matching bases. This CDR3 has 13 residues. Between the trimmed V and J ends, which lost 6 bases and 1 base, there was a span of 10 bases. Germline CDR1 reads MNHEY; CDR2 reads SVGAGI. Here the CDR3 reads CASRVDTSYEQYF. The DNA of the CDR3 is TGTGCCAGCAGAGTGGACACATCCTACGAGCAGTACTTC.

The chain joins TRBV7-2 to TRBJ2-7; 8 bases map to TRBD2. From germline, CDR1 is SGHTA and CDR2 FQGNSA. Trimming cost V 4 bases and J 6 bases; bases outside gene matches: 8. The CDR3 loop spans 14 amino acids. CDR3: CASSSLGGVGEQYF. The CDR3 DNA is TGTGCCAGCAGCTCCCTCGGGGGGGTAGGCGAGCAGTACTTC. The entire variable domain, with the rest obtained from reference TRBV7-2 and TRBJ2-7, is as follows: GAGVSQSPSNKVTEKGKDVELRCDPISGHTALYWYRQSLGQGLEFLIYFQGNSAPDKSGLPSDRFSAERTGGSVSTLTIQRTQQEDSAVYLCASSSLGGVGEQYFGPGTRLTVT.

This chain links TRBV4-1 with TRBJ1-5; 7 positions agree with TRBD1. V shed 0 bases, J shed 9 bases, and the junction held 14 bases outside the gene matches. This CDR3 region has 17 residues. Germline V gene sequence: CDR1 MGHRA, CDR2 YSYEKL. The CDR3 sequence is CASSQDRARGEEMPQHF. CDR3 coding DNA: TGCGCCAGCAGCCAAGATAGGGCCAGGGGGGAGGAAATGCCCCAGCATTTT.

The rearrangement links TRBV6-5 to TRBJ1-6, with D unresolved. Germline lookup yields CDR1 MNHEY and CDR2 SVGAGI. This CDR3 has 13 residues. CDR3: CASTGGMRSPLHF. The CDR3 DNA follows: TGTGCTTCGACTGGCGGCATGCGGTCACCCCTCCACTTT.

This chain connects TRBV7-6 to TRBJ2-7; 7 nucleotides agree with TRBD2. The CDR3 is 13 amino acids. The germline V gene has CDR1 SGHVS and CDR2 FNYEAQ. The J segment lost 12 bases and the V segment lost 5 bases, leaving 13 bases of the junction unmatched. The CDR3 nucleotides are TGTGCCAGCAGCCCGTCCCCGACTAGCAAATCGTACTTC. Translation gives CASSPSPTSKSYF.

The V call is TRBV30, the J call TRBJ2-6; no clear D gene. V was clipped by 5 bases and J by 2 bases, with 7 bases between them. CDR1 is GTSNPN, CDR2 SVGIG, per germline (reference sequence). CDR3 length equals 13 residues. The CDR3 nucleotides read TGTGCCTGGGCTGACACTGGGGCCAACGTCCTGACTTTC. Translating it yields CAWADTGANVLTF.

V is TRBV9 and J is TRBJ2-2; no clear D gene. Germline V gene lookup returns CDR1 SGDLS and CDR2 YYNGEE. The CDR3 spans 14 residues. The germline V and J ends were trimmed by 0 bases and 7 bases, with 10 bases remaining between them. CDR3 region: CASSVANENGELFF. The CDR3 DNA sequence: TGTGCCAGCAGCGTAGCTAATGAGAACGGGGAGCTGTTTTTT.

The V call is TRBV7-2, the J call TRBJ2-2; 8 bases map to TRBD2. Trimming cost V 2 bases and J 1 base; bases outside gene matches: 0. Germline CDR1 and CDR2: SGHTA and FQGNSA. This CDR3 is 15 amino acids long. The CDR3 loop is CASSLTSGNTGELFF. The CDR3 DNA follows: TGTGCCAGCAGCTTAACTAGCGGGAACACCGGGGAGCTGTTTTTT.

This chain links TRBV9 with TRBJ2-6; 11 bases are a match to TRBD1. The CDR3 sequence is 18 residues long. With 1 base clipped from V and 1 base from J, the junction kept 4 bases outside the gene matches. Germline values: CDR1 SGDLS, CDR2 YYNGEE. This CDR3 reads CASSVKGTGGSGANVLTF. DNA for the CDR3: TGTGCCAGCAGCGTAAAAGGGACAGGGGGGTCTGGGGCCAACGTCCTGACTTTC.

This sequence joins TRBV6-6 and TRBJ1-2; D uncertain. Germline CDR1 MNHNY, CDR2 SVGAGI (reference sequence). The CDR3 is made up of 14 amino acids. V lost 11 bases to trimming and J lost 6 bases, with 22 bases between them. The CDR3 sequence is CAAAETRYKDGYTF. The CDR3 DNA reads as TGTGCCGCAGCGGAGACACGGTACAAGGATGGCTACACCTTC.

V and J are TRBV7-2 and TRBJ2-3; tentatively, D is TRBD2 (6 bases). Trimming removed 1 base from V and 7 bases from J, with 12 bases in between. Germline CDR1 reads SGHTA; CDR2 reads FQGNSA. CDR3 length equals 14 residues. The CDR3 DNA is TGTGCCAGCAGCTTAGTAGGTGCGGGGAATACGCAGTATTTT. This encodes CASSLVGAGNTQYF.

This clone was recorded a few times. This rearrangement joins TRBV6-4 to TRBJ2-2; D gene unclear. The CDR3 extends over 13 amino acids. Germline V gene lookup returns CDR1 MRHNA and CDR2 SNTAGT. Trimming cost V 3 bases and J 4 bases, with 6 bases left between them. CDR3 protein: CASSEEATGELFF. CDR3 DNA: TGTGCCAGCAGTGAAGAGGCCACCGGGGAGCTGTTTTTT.

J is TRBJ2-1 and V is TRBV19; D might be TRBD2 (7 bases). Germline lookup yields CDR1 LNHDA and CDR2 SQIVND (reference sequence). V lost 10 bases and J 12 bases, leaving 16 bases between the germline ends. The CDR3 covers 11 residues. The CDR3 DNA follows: TGTGCCACCAAGGGGGGGGCCTGGCAGTTCTTC. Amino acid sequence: CATKGGAWQFF.